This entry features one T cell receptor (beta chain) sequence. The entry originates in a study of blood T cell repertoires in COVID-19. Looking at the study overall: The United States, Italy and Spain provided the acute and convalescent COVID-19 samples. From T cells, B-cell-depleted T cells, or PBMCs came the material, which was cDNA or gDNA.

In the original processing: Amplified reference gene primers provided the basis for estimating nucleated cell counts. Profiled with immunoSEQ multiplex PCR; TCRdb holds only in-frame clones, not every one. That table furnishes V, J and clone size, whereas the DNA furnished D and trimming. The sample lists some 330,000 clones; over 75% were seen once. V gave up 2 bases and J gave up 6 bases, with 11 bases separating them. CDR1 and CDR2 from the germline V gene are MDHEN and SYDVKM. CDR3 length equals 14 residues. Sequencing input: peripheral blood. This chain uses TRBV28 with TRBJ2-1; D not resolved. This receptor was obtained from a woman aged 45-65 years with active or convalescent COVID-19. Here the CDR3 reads CASSLGLPINEQFF. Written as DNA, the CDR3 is TGTGCCAGCAGTTTAGGGCTCCCGATCAATGAGCAGTTCTTC.